One and the same sample provided the 16 T cell receptor beta chains below, sequenced in a study of cytomegalovirus exposure and HLA in healthy donors (dated by TCRdb to the late 2010s). Libraries were made using the immunoSEQ multiplex PCR assay. For the multiplex PCR, a mixture combining 60 forward primers for TCR Vbeta segments and 13 reverse primers for TCR Jbeta segments was used. TCRdb re-hosts the immuneACCESS table, in-frame sequences only. Its copies lack some clones; in the studies checked, an unresolved V gene accounts for under half of them, and the cause for the rest is not known. The table of this sample itemizes about 43,000 clones. Around 1.7% of the sample goes to the ten largest clones. The source material was PBMCs. These receptors were obtained from a woman in her 30s in good health and CMV-seronegative.

The chain uses TRBV6-5 and TRBJ2-7, with 10 bases aligning to TRBD2. The junction had 2 bases not matched to a gene; V was cut back by 0 bases and J by 3 bases. The germline gives CDR1 MNHEY, CDR2 SVGAGI. This CDR3 is built from 15 residues. Here the CDR3 reads CASSYSPSGGYEQYF. For the CDR3, the DNA is TGTGCCAGCAGTTACTCTCCTAGCGGGGGCTACGAGCAGTACTTC.

This chain links TRBV28 with TRBJ1-5; 8 nucleotides align to TRBD1. J was trimmed by 4 bases and V by 8 bases; bases with no gene match: 7. The germline CDR1 and CDR2 sequences are MDHEN and SYDVKM. The CDR3 is 14 residues long. The CDR3 sequence: CASQGQVENQPQHF. CDR3 DNA sequence: TGTGCCAGCCAGGGACAGGTTGAAAATCAGCCCCAGCATTTT.

V is TRBV7-7 and J is TRBJ2-3; the match to TRBD2 covers 7 bases. The germline gives CDR1 SSHAT, CDR2 FNYEAQ (reference sequence). The CDR3 consists of 15 residues. The ends lost 1 base at V and 6 bases at J; junction bases unmatched: 7. The CDR3 bases are TGTGCCAGCAGCTTAGATCCTAGCGGACTTGATACGCAGTATTTT. Encoded protein: CASSLDPSGLDTQYF.

The V gene is TRBV6-6, the J gene TRBJ1-2; 7 nucleotides line up with TRBD1. The CDR3 covers 12 residues. Germline V gene sequence: CDR1 MNHNY, CDR2 SVGAGI (reference sequence). After removal of 7 bases from V and 5 bases from J, the junction contained 4 bases not matched to a gene. The DNA for the CDR3 is TGTGCCAGCACTAAGGGGGCATATGGCTACACCTTC. Translation gives CASTKGAYGYTF.

The chain uses TRBV30 and TRBJ1-1; 7 bases agree with TRBD1. The trim removed 5 bases at V and 6 bases at J, leaving 9 bases unmatched. The CDR3 is made up of 13 amino acids. Germline lookup yields CDR1 GTSNPN and CDR2 SVGIG (reference sequence). CDR3 bases: TGTGCCTGGGGCGGGACAGTCGTGGCTGAAGCTTTCTTT. Translating it yields CAWGGTVVAEAFF.

V gene TRBV7-9 combines with J gene TRBJ2-1; TRBD1 matches at 7 bases. CDR1 and CDR2 (germline): SEHNR, FQNEAQ (reference sequence). V trimming: 3 bases; J trimming: 6 bases; junction bases outside the gene matches: 5. The CDR3 covers 14 residues. CDR3 coding DNA: TGTGCCAGCAGCTTTCGACAGGGCGGCAATGAGCAGTTCTTC. It encodes CASSFRQGGNEQFF.

The V and J genes are TRBV2 and TRBJ2-2; 9 positions agree with TRBD1. Germline V lookup: CDR1 SNHLY, CDR2 FYNNEI. V lost 7 bases, J lost 4 bases, and 7 bases stayed unmatched. CDR3 length: 15 residues. CDR3 nucleotides: TGTGCCAGCACTCAGGACAGGGGAGGCACCGGGGAGCTGTTTTTT. Its protein product is CASTQDRGGTGELFF.

The chain combines TRBV6-6 with TRBJ1-4; D possibly corresponds to TRBD1 (5 bases). Trimming left V 2 bases short and J 8 bases short, with 15 bases between. CDR3 length: 15 amino acids. Per germline, CDR1 MNHNY and CDR2 SVGAGI (reference sequence). The CDR3 nucleotides read TGTGCCAGCAGTTACATTCAGGGTGGTGGGGAAAAACTGTTTTTT. Translating it yields CASSYIQGGGEKLFF.

This chain links TRBV10-1 with TRBJ2-2; D not certain. Trimming stripped 2 bases from V and 7 bases from J, with 5 bases between. There are 12 residues in the CDR3. The germline V gene encodes CDR1 WNHNN and CDR2 SYGVQD (reference sequence). The CDR3 region is CASSERSGELFF. As DNA, the CDR3 is TGCGCCAGCAGTGAGCGGAGCGGGGAGCTGTTTTTT.

The chain joins TRBV4-1 to TRBJ2-7; 7 bases map to TRBD1. Germline CDR1 and CDR2: MGHRA and YSYEKL. The CDR3 spans 15 residues. V was pared by 4 bases and J by 4 bases, with 10 bases of the junction left unmatched. Written as DNA, the CDR3 is TGCGCCAGCAGCCTGGGCCGGGACAGACCTTACGAGCAGTACTTC. Translated, it gives CASSLGRDRPYEQYF.

The J gene is TRBJ1-5, the V gene TRBV4-1, with D perhaps matching TRBD1 (6 bases). Germline lookup yields CDR1 MGHRA and CDR2 YSYEKL. CDR3 length: 17 residues. The ends were cut back, 0 bases at V and 2 bases at J, with 14 bases in the middle. For the CDR3, the DNA is TGCGCCAGCAGCCAAGATTCAGGGGCTGTGGGCAATCAGCCCCAGCATTTT. It encodes CASSQDSGAVGNQPQHF.

The V call is TRBV6-1, the J call TRBJ2-7; D might be TRBD1 (5 bases). The CDR3 runs 13 residues. The germline CDR1 and CDR2 sequences are MNHNS and SASEGT. Trimming removed 6 bases at V and 3 bases at J, with 12 bases between. CDR3 region: CASRLGPSYEQYF. In nucleotides, the CDR3 is TGTGCCAGCAGATTGGGGCCTAGCTACGAGCAGTACTTC.

The chain employs TRBV6-1 and TRBJ1-2; tentative D call: TRBD1 (6 bases). CDR1 and CDR2 from the germline V gene are MNHNS and SASEGT. Trimming took off 11 bases at V and 5 bases at J, with 18 bases between the two ends. The CDR3 is made up of 13 amino acids. CDR3 sequence: CAGSYWGPYGYTF. The CDR3 DNA is TGTGCCGGCTCATACTGGGGGCCGTATGGCTACACCTTC.

This chain connects TRBV6-5 to TRBJ1-4, with D possibly matching TRBD1 (5 bases). V dropped 2 bases and J dropped 11 bases, with 15 bases sitting between them. The V gene's germline CDR1 is MNHEY and CDR2 SVGAGI. This CDR3 is 14 amino acids long. The CDR3 DNA follows: TGTGCCAGCAGTTACGGGCAGGGATTCGGCAAACTGTTTTTT. It encodes CASSYGQGFGKLFF.

V and J are TRBV19 and TRBJ2-1, with 7 nucleotides matching TRBD2. The germline V gene encodes CDR1 LNHDA and CDR2 SQIVND (reference sequence). V lost 3 bases and J lost 4; bases outside the gene matches: 6. This CDR3 is built from 15 residues. CDR3 loop: CASSMGGSFYNEQFF. DNA for the CDR3: TGTGCCAGTAGTATGGGAGGGAGTTTTTACAATGAGCAGTTCTTC.

The rearrangement uses TRBV4-1 and TRBJ2-3; 7 nucleotides line up with TRBD1. From germline, CDR1 is MGHRA and CDR2 YSYEKL. With 1 base clipped from V and 4 bases from J, the junction kept 2 bases outside the gene matches. This CDR3 has 14 residues. The CDR3 sequence: CASSQATGADTQYF. As DNA, the CDR3 is TGCGCCAGCAGCCAAGCAACAGGGGCAGATACGCAGTATTTT.